This T cell receptor (beta chain) was captured in a study of T-cell memory formation after mild COVID-19. Overall study findings and caveats: Clones from the second wave (peaking day 37) had unconfirmed SARS-CoV-2 specificity.

TCRdb analysed the 5' RACE reads with MiXCR anew, one entry per CDR3 protein. The data contain roughly 200,000 distinct CDR3 sequences, over 20% of them singletons. The CDR3 is made up of 15 amino acids. The germline V gene encodes CDR1 MNHEY and CDR2 SMNVEV (reference sequence). V shed 1 base and J shed 3 bases, with 9 bases lying between them. A remark on this clonotype: The target antigen is unknown.

The sample consisted of PBMCs or a T cell subset sorted from them (not recorded which). V and J are TRBV27 and TRBJ1-4; no reliable D call. This TCR derives from an adult woman who had mild COVID-19 (a few samples of this study predate the infection). Cell type and time point are not known. The CDR3 DNA sequence: TGTGCCAGCAGTTTATTACCGATTTCTAATGAAAAACTGTTTTTT. Its protein product is CASSLLPISNEKLFF.